A selection of T cell receptor beta chains follows, all from one sample in a study of blood T cell repertoires in COVID-19. The repertoire was sequenced with immunoSEQ multiplex PCR; TCRdb's copy has only in-frame clones and lacks some. Among 470,000 or so clones listed, over 75% were seen once. The sequenced material came from peripheral blood. The receptors come from a human donor in a cohort sampled during active COVID-19. Both conserved end residues are part of each CDR3. A D gene is named only where the DNA matches it firmly. Clone size is shown for a subset of rows, as once, few, many or a class of expanded clone.

v_call,clone_size,d_call,j_call,cdr3_nt,cdr3_aa
TRBV2,-,TRBD1,TRBJ2-3,TGTGCCAGCAGTGTGGACAGGGGTGGAGATACGCAGTATTTT,CASSVDRGGDTQYF
TRBV7-8,-,TRBD1,TRBJ1-2,TGTGCCAGCAGCTTAGCCCCGGGACAGACTTACTATGGCTACACCTTC,CASSLAPGQTYYGYTF
TRBV9,-,TRBD1,TRBJ2-1,TGTGCCAGCAGCCTGCAACAGGGGGCGAGCTCCTACAATGAGCAGTTCTTC,CASSLQQGASSYNEQFF
TRBV19,-,TRBD2,TRBJ2-1,TGTGCCAGTAGTACTACTAGCGGGAGGGCCGTTGAGCAGTTCTTC,CASSTTSGRAVEQFF
TRBV21-1,-,-,TRBJ1-1,TGTGCCAGCAGCCCGGGACAGGCGAACACTGAAGCTTTCTTT,CASSPGQANTEAFF
TRBV27,-,TRBD2,TRBJ2-1,TGTGCCAGCAGTCCTGGATTAGCGGGAGCCGAGTTCTTC,CASSPGLAGAEFF
TRBV14,-,-,TRBJ2-4,TGTGCCAGCAGCCAAGATCCCCTAGCCAAAAACATTCAGTACTTC,CASSQDPLAKNIQYF
TRBV5-6,-,TRBD2,TRBJ2-3,TGTGCCAGCAGCCAGGAGGGACTAGCGGGAGGCACAGATACGCAGTATTTT,CASSQEGLAGGTDTQYF
TRBV27,-,-,TRBJ2-5,TGTGCCAGCAGTCGCAAGGGGGAGACCCAGTACTTC,CASSRKGETQYF
TRBV19,-,-,TRBJ1-2,TGTGCCAGTAGTATAGATCCCGACAGCTATGGCTACACCTTC,CASSIDPDSYGYTF
TRBV19,-,TRBD2,TRBJ2-1,TGTGCCAGTAGTATTAGTGGACTAGCGGGAGAGGTGAAGAATGAGCAGTTCTTC,CASSISGLAGEVKNEQFF
TRBV7-2,-,TRBD2,TRBJ2-3,TGTGCCAGCAGTGTAGCGGGGGGGGTAGATACGCAGTATTTT,CASSVAGGVDTQYF
TRBV7-8,-,TRBD2,TRBJ2-1,TGTGCCAGCAGCTCGAACCCCGGGCTAGCGGGGTACAATGAGCAGTTCTTC,CASSSNPGLAGYNEQFF
TRBV30,-,-,TRBJ1-4,TGTGCCTGGAGTGTACGGTCAACTAATGAAAAACTGTTTTTT,CAWSVRSTNEKLFF
TRBV4-1,-,TRBD1,TRBJ1-2,TGCGCCAGCAGCCACCTGGGACAGCTCTATGGCTACACCTTC,CASSHLGQLYGYTF
TRBV28,-,TRBD1,TRBJ2-7,TGTGCCAGCAGGGGACAGGGGGAACTCTACGAGCAGTACTTC,CASRGQGELYEQYF
TRBV20-1,-,TRBD2,TRBJ2-3,TGCAGTGCTAGTTCCCGTCTAGCGGAAGTTCCGAATACGCAGTATTTT,CSASSRLAEVPNTQYF
TRBV4-3,-,TRBD1,TRBJ2-7,TGCGCCAGCAGCCAGTTGGTAGGGGGCCGGGGCGAGCAGTACTTC,CASSQLVGGRGEQYF
TRBV19,-,TRBD2,TRBJ2-3,TGTGCCAGTAGTATAGGACTAGCGATAGGCACAGATACGCAGTATTTT,CASSIGLAIGTDTQYF
TRBV7-2,-,TRBD1,TRBJ1-4,TGTGCCAGCAGCTTAAGGCACAGGGGTGAAAAACTGTTTTTT,CASSLRHRGEKLFF
TRBV2,-,TRBD1,TRBJ2-7,TGTGCCAGCAGTGAAGCCCCTTTGACAGGGTCGGACGAGCAGTACTTC,CASSEAPLTGSDEQYF
TRBV6-1,-,TRBD1,TRBJ1-1,TGTGCCAGCAGTGAGATTTCGACAGGGGAAGCTTTCTTT,CASSEISTGEAFF
TRBV5-1,-,-,TRBJ2-2,TGCGCCAGCAGCTCGCGAATCGGGGGTAGTTGGGCCGGGGAGCTGTTTTTT,CASSSRIGGSWAGELFF
TRBV7-2,-,-,TRBJ2-3,TGTGCCAGCAGCCCCACCCGGTCAGATACGCAGTATTTT,CASSPTRSDTQYF
TRBV5-1,-,-,TRBJ2-5,TGCGCCAGCAGCTTGCCTAATCGGGAGACCCAGTACTTC,CASSLPNRETQYF
TRBV28,-,TRBD1,TRBJ2-1,TGTGCCAGCAGTCCCTCGATAGGCCAGGGGGTGCACAATGAGCAGTTCTTC,CASSPSIGQGVHNEQFF
TRBV11-3,once,TRBD2,TRBJ2-3,TGTGCCAGCAGCCCCGGGACTAGCGGGAGGTTTAGCACAGATACGCAGTATTTT,CASSPGTSGRFSTDTQYF
TRBV5-1,-,-,TRBJ1-1,TGCGCCAGCAGCTCCACCGGGGATCTCTCTGAAGCTTTCTTT,CASSSTGDLSEAFF
TRBV7-9,-,-,TRBJ1-1,TGTGCCAGCAGGGCCATCGACAGGATTACTGAAGCTTTCTTT,CASRAIDRITEAFF
TRBV2,-,-,TRBJ1-2,TGTGCCAGCAGTGATGCACAGGGACGTGGCTACACCTTC,CASSDAQGRGYTF
TRBV27,-,TRBD2,TRBJ2-2,TGTGCCAGCAGTTTATCCGGTTGGCTAGCGGGAGCCGGGGAGCTGTTTTTT,CASSLSGWLAGAGELFF
TRBV29-1,-,TRBD1,TRBJ1-3,TGCAGCGTTGAAGTGCGCGGGACAGCCGGAAACACCATATATTTT,CSVEVRGTAGNTIYF
TRBV7-3,-,-,TRBJ2-1,TGTGCCAGCAGCGCGGAGGACAATGAGCAGTTCTTC,CASSAEDNEQFF
TRBV19,-,TRBD2,TRBJ2-7,TGTGCCAGTAGTGAACTAGCGGGAGTTCGCGAGCAGTACTTC,CASSELAGVREQYF
TRBV3-1/TRBV3-2,-,TRBD2,TRBJ2-7,TGTGCCAGCAGCCAGGGCCCTGGGCTAGCGGGCTACGAGCAGTACTTC,CASSQGPGLAGYEQYF